The subject of this entry is one TCR beta chain. Its target is not known. Autoimmune disease history or systemic immunosuppression disqualified patients. The germline V gene has CDR1 MNHNS and CDR2 SASEGT. V lost 1 base and J lost 4, with 17 bases in between. The CDR3 is made up of 17 amino acids. The sample originates from a study of OX40 agonist ivuxolimab in advanced cancers. The wider study: Patients received the agonistic anti-OX40 (CD134) antibody ivuxolimab. Whole-study results and caveats: Low clonal expansion, among the lowest seen, marked partial responders at 0.1-3.0 mg/kg. Among T cells, CD8+ cells averaged more expanded clones than CD4+ cells.

Here immunoSEQ multiplex PCR was the method, and the copy in TCRdb shows in-frame clones only, minus some. The sample yields approximately 58,000 clones, 70% to 85% seen once. The V and J genes are TRBV6-1 and TRBJ1-3; D is perhaps TRBD1 (5 bases). The receptor's source is an adult with an advanced solid tumor such as melanoma, head and neck, liver or kidney cancer. The sequences come from CD4+ or CD8+ T cells sorted from blood, collected in a trial of the OX40 agonist ivuxolimab. The CDR3 here is CASSEGGGFSGGNTIYF. The CDR3 DNA sequence: TGTGCCAGCAGTGAAGGGGGCGGCTTCAGTGGAGGAAACACCATATATTTT.